Reported below is one T cell receptor (beta chain). No antigen is known for it. The CDR3 runs to 14 residues. Unmatched junction bases numbered 4, after V lost 5 bases and J lost 1 base. Germline V gives CDR1 MDHEN, CDR2 SYDVKM. The unexposed donors gave CD4+ T cells in about 2010-2018, prior to COVID-19. After ten to eleven days of culture, CD4+ T cells were isolated. Profiling relied on immunoSEQ multiplex PCR, and the TCRdb table lists in-frame clones only, not all of them. Of around 29,000 clones in the sample, roughly 72% are singletons; the top ten hold under 15%. This entry is derived from a study of CD4 T cells in relation to SARS-CoV-2 and coronaviruses. Turning to the study itself: PBMCs were cultured with antigen for roughly 9 days before TCR beta sequencing.

This chain uses TRBV28 with TRBJ1-1; 7 positions match TRBD1. The TCR sequence derives from a human donor in good health. Specimen: CD4+ T cells from PBMCs, cultured in vitro. As DNA, the CDR3 is TGTGCCAGCAGTCCAAACAGGGGGAACACTGAAGCTTTCTTT. Its protein product is CASSPNRGNTEAFF.